Listed below are T cell receptor beta chains from one sample, sequenced in a study of control samples from healthy donors and cancer patients. This table comes from immunoSEQ multiplex PCR, and its TCRdb copy is limited to in-frame clones, with some not included. The sample contains some 120,000 clones, 85% to 95% of which appear only once. The sequencing input was PBMCs. These receptors all stem from a man aged 50-59 years with head and neck cancer. Both conserved end residues are part of each CDR3. A D gene is named only where the DNA matches it firmly. Some rows have no size entry. The others give once, few or many, or a class for an expanded clone.

clone_size j_call v_call d_call cdr3_aa cdr3_nt
- TRBJ2-3 TRBV7-2 - CANEGAGASTDTQYF TGTGCCAACGAGGGGGCGGGGGCTAGCACAGATACGCAGTATTTT
- TRBJ1-1 TRBV7-3 - CASSLTGRGKTEAFF TGTGCCAGCAGCTTAACAGGGCGCGGTAAGACTGAAGCTTTCTTT
- TRBJ2-2 TRBV5-1 TRBD1 CASQGVTNTGELFF TGCGCCAGTCAGGGGGTTACGAACACCGGGGAGCTGTTTTTT
- TRBJ1-3 TRBV2 - CASSYRYKEGNTIYF TGTGCCAGCAGTTACCGCTACAAGGAAGGAAACACCATATATTTT
- TRBJ2-7 TRBV5-1 TRBD1 CASSLDGQGIENEQYF TGCGCCAGCAGCTTGGACGGACAGGGAATAGAAAACGAGCAGTACTTC
- TRBJ2-7 TRBV4-3 TRBD1 CASSLGQGAYEQYF TGCGCCAGCAGCTTGGGACAGGGAGCCTACGAGCAGTACTTC
- TRBJ2-7 TRBV5-1 - CASSLTSSASYEQYF TGCGCCAGCAGCTTAACTAGTTCAGCCTCCTACGAGCAGTACTTC
- TRBJ1-2 TRBV15 - CATSPDGNYGYTF TGTGCCACCAGTCCCGACGGGAACTATGGCTACACCTTC
- TRBJ2-3 TRBV7-8 - CASSLYGGRADTQYF TGTGCCAGCAGCTTATATGGGGGGCGGGCAGATACGCAGTATTTT
once TRBJ1-2 TRBV29-1 - CSVEATTYGYTF TGCAGCGTTGAGGCAACAACTTATGGCTACACCTTC
- TRBJ1-6 TRBV19 - CASAEDRKGLSPLHF TGTGCCAGTGCCGAAGACAGAAAGGGACTTTCACCCCTCCACTTT
once TRBJ2-1 TRBV19 - CASSSGDRDEQFF TGTGCCAGTTCGTCAGGGGACCGCGATGAGCAGTTCTTC
- TRBJ2-1 TRBV2 TRBD2 CASSRERGGEQFF TGTGCCAGCAGTCGGGAGCGGGGCGGTGAGCAGTTCTTC
- TRBJ2-7 TRBV6-5 - CASRAISYEQYF TGTGCCAGCAGAGCTATTAGCTACGAGCAGTACTTC
- TRBJ2-3 TRBV7-2 - CASSPPGARTDTQYF TGTGCCAGCAGCCCACCAGGGGCTCGCACAGATACGCAGTATTTT
- TRBJ1-1 TRBV4-3 TRBD1 CASSQAYRGAGGRWTEAFF TGCGCCAGCAGCCAAGCTTACCGAGGGGCAGGGGGCCGTTGGACTGAAGCTTTCTTT
- TRBJ2-7 TRBV7-9 - CASSLEGRTEQYF TGTGCCAGCAGCTTAGAGGGCCGGACCGAGCAGTACTTC
- TRBJ2-1 TRBV6-5 - CASSLRGTTEQFF TGTGCCAGCAGTCTTCGAGGGACGACTGAGCAGTTCTTC
- TRBJ2-7 TRBV23-1 - CARRERGKSYEQYF TGCGCCAGGCGGGAGAGGGGGAAGTCCTACGAGCAGTACTTC
- TRBJ2-1 TRBV4-3 - CASSQEGFYEQFF TGCGCCAGCAGCCAAGAAGGGTTTTACGAGCAGTTCTTC
- TRBJ1-4 TRBV7-9 TRBD1 CASSGQGGGEKLFF TGTGCCAGCAGCGGACAGGGAGGGGGTGAAAAACTGTTTTTT
- TRBJ2-7 TRBV29-1 TRBD1 CSALVPGQGLYEQYF TGCAGCGCCTTAGTCCCGGGACAGGGACTCTACGAGCAGTACTTC
- TRBJ1-5 TRBV13 TRBD1 CASSFGGQGYNQPQHF TGTGCCAGCAGCTTTGGAGGACAGGGCTACAATCAGCCCCAGCATTTT
once TRBJ2-1 TRBV19 TRBD1 CAVGTGSYNEQFF TGTGCCGTAGGGACAGGGTCCTACAATGAGCAGTTCTTC
- TRBJ2-2 TRBV6-5 - CASSYWTATGELFF TGTGCCAGCTCCTACTGGACAGCCACCGGGGAGCTGTTTTTT
- TRBJ1-4 TRBV9 - CASSALGGPTNEKLFF TGTGCCAGCAGCGCCCTCGGGGGGCCAACTAATGAAAAACTGTTTTTT
once TRBJ2-7 TRBV6-5 TRBD2 CASSYSGGGGSYEQYF TGTGCCAGCAGTTACTCGGGAGGCGGGGGCTCCTACGAGCAGTACTTC
- TRBJ1-6 TRBV25-1 TRBD1 CASSPRTGSSSPLHF TGTGCCAGCAGTCCGAGGACAGGGTCGAGTTCACCCCTCCACTTT
- TRBJ1-2 TRBV30 - CAWSLLDTNYGYTF TGTGCCTGGAGTCTCTTGGATACTAACTATGGCTACACCTTC
- TRBJ1-4 TRBV18 - CASSPEVNEKLFF TGTGCCAGCTCACCAGAAGTTAATGAAAAACTGTTTTTT
- TRBJ1-6 TRBV5-6 - CASSGDGGESPLHF TGTGCCAGCAGCGGGGACGGAGGAGAGTCACCCCTCCACTTT
- TRBJ2-3 TRBV11-3 TRBD1 CASSTGADTQYF TGTGCCAGCAGTACAGGGGCAGATACGCAGTATTTT
once TRBJ1-1 TRBV6-5 - CASSYRRTVGAFF TGTGCCAGCAGTTACCGTCGCACAGTTGGGGCTTTCTTT
- TRBJ2-3 TRBV5-1 - CASSLVTASTDTQYF TGCGCCAGCAGCTTGGTAACAGCTTCAACAGATACGCAGTATTTT
- TRBJ2-1 TRBV9 TRBD1 CASSPRDRRDNEQFF TGTGCCAGCAGCCCACGGGACAGGCGGGACAATGAGCAGTTCTTC
- TRBJ2-7 TRBV18 - CASSPGSYEQYF TGTGCCAGCTCACCGGGATCCTACGAGCAGTACTTC
- TRBJ1-5 TRBV6-2/TRBV6-3 TRBD1 CASSRPPRGEGNQPQHF TGTGCCAGCAGTCGTCCCCCCAGGGGGGAGGGCAATCAGCCCCAGCATTTT
- TRBJ1-4 TRBV14 TRBD1 CASSPNRDRVEKLFF TGTGCCAGCAGCCCAAACCGGGACAGGGTCGAAAAACTGTTTTTT
- TRBJ1-6 TRBV6-5 - CASNSLRDSPLHF TGTGCCAGCAATAGTCTCAGGGATTCACCCCTCCACTTT
- TRBJ2-3 TRBV19 TRBD2 CASSIGGTSGDTQYF TGTGCCAGTAGTATAGGAGGGACTAGCGGAGATACGCAGTATTTT
- TRBJ2-3 TRBV11-2 - CASSPERVTADTQYF TGTGCCAGCAGCCCCGAGCGGGTAACGGCAGATACGCAGTATTTT
- TRBJ2-2 TRBV27 TRBD1 CASSFRDRGTGELFF TGTGCCAGCAGTTTCCGGGACAGAGGGACCGGGGAGCTGTTTTTT
- TRBJ1-5 TRBV18 - CASSPKGGNQPQHF TGTGCCAGCTCACCAAAAGGCGGCAATCAGCCCCAGCATTTT
few TRBJ2-7 TRBV7-2 - CASSLVQYYEQYF TGTGCCAGCAGCTTAGTCCAGTACTACGAGCAGTACTTC
- TRBJ1-1 TRBV4-1 - CASSQPMDTEAFF TGCGCCAGCAGCCAACCGATGGACACTGAAGCTTTCTTT
- TRBJ2-2 TRBV6-5 - CATTASGRETGELFF TGTGCCACCACTGCGTCGGGGCGAGAAACCGGGGAGCTGTTTTTT
- TRBJ1-1 TRBV28 - CASSSSAYIGGQPEAFF TGTGCCAGCAGTTCGTCCGCTTATATCGGAGGGCAACCTGAAGCTTTCTTT
- TRBJ1-3 TRBV27 - CASSSGRPVGNTIYF TGTGCCAGCAGCTCCGGGAGGCCTGTAGGAAACACCATATATTTT
- TRBJ2-5 TRBV13 TRBD2 CASSLGRGFGQETQYF TGTGCCAGCAGTTTGGGGCGGGGGTTTGGACAAGAGACCCAGTACTTC
- TRBJ2-5 TRBV5-4 TRBD2 CASSSLGRGEYQETQYF TGTGCCAGCAGCTCCCTGGGACGGGGGGAGTACCAAGAGACCCAGTACTTC
- TRBJ1-6 TRBV5-8 - CASSPGDPLHF TGTGCCAGCAGCCCAGGGGATCCCCTCCACTTT
- TRBJ1-6 TRBV7-2 - CASSPGELDSPLHF TGTGCCAGCAGCCCAGGGGAATTAGATTCACCCCTCCACTTT
- TRBJ1-1 TRBV7-9 - CASSRAGGDTEAFF TGTGCCAGCAGCCGAGCCGGGGGGGACACTGAAGCTTTCTTT
- TRBJ2-3 TRBV5-1 - CASSTTASTDTQYF TGCGCCAGCAGCACCACAGCTAGCACAGATACGCAGTATTTT